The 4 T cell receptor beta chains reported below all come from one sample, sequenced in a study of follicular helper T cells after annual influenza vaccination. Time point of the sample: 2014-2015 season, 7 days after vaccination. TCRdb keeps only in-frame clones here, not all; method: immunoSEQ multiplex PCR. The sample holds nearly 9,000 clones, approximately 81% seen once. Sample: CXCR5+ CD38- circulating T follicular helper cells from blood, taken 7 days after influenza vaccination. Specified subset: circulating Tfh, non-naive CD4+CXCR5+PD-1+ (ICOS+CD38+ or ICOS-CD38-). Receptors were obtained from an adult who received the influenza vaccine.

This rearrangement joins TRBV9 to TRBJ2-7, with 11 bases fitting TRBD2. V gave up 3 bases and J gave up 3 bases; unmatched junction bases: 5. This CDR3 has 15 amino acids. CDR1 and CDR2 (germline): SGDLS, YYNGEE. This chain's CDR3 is CASSALAGGNYEQYF. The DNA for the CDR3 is TGTGCCAGCAGCGCTCTAGCGGGAGGTAACTACGAGCAGTACTTC.

The CDR3 reads CASSKAPSGFRDTGELFF. CDR3 nucleotides: TGTGCCAGCAGCAAAGCGCCTAGCGGTTTCAGGGACACCGGGGAGCTGTTTTTT. This chain uses TRBV21-1 with TRBJ2-2; the table names TRBD2, a call not compared with the DNA. TRBV21-1 counts as a pseudogene. This CDR3 has 18 amino acids.

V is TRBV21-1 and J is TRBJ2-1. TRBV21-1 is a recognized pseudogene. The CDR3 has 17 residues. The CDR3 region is CASRIRVLHHSDNEQFF. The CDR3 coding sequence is TGTGCCAGCAGGATTAGGGTGCTACACCATTCCGACAATGAGCAGTTCTTC.

The CDR3 is CASSVGLLGQSPDTQYF. The DNA for the CDR3 is TGTGCCAGCAGCGTAGGGCTACTGGGGCAGAGCCCAGATACGCAGTATTTT. This chain joins TRBV9 and TRBJ2-3; the D gene is possibly TRBD1 (5 bases). The germline CDR1 and CDR2 sequences are SGDLS and YYNGEE. The CDR3 runs to 17 residues. Trimming cost V 0 bases and J 4 bases, with 18 bases left between them. Filled out from reference TRBV9 and TRBJ2-3, the complete variable domain reads DSGVTQTPKHLITATGQRVTLRCSPRSGDLSVYWYQQSLDQGLQFLIQYYNGEERAKGNILERFSAQQFPDLHSELNLSSLELGDSALYFCASSVGLLGQSPDTQYFGPGTRLTVL.